The clone carrying this T cell receptor beta chain turned up a few times. The sample carries other DNA sequences with the same CDR3. The data were taken from a study of CD8+ T cells in alopecia areata. The sample's treatment: oral pan-JAK inhibitor, 5-10 mg twice daily. Sequencing relied on a cDNA template that was reverse transcribed from extracted RNA. Profiling relied on immunoSEQ multiplex PCR, and the TCRdb table lists in-frame clones only, not all of them. The sample lists more than 95,000 clones; about 54% were seen once. V was pared by 0 bases and J by 5 bases, with 7 bases between. Germline values: CDR1 MNHEY, CDR2 SMNVEV (reference sequence). The CDR3 runs 13 residues.

The J gene is TRBJ1-1, the V gene TRBV27, with D tentatively TRBD1 (5 bases). Here the sequenced sample was CD8+ T cells sorted from blood, taken at week 4, from a patient treated with tofacitinib. The receptor was isolated from a human donor with alopecia areata. CDR3: CASSLSRGTEAFF. CDR3 coding DNA: TGTGCCAGCAGTTTATCGAGGGGAACTGAAGCTTTCTTT.